These 18 T cell receptor beta chains share one sample of origin, sequenced in a study of naive and memory T cell subsets (dated by TCRdb to 2017 to 2019). Library method: UMI-ligation and nested PCR. Sequenced on an Illumina MiSeq. An equimolar mix of two oligonucleotides covering both TRBC1 and TRBC2 was used as the beta constant-region primer. TCRdb reprocessing: public reads trimmed at Q25 with fastp, clones called with MiXCR, in-frame beta chains kept. One record per CDR3 amino acid sequence lists the most common genes and DNA. Counted in this sample were approximately 140,000 distinct CDR3 sequences; about 18% of them appeared once. The ten largest make up about 0.15% of the sample. The sample taken for sequencing was naive CD4+ T cells from blood. The cell subset or site label for this specimen denotes: naive T cells, CD45RA high CD27+. All receptors come from a human donor in good health.

This clonotype has more than one count but fewer than ten. The chain links TRBV3-1 to TRBJ2-6; no clear D gene. The V gene lost 1 base and the J gene lost 4 bases, with 2 bases spanning the gap. The CDR3 loop spans 13 amino acids. Germline V gene data show CDR1 as LGHDT and CDR2 as YNNKEL (reference sequence). The CDR3 protein is CASSQGGANVLTF. The CDR3 DNA follows: TGTGCCAGCAGCCAAGGCGGGGCCAACGTCCTGACTTTC.

Only a few counts were recorded for this clonotype. The V and J genes are TRBV2 and TRBJ2-1; 7 nucleotides line up with TRBD2. CDR3 length: 12 amino acids. Trimming removed 8 bases from V and 8 bases from J; junction bases left unmatched: 6. Germline V gives CDR1 SNHLY, CDR2 FYNNEI. This CDR3 reads CASARERDEQFF. CDR3 nucleotides: TGTGCCAGCGCGCGGGAGAGGGATGAGCAGTTCTTC.

This clonotype has only a few counts. The chain links TRBV7-6 to TRBJ2-3; D perhaps matches TRBD2 (5 bases). This CDR3 comprises 15 residues. V was trimmed by 1 base and J by 2 bases, leaving 10 bases between them. Germline assignment: CDR1 SGHVS and CDR2 FNYEAQ. The chain's CDR3 is CASSLVGALTDTQYF. The CDR3 DNA sequence: TGTGCCAGCAGCTTAGTGGGAGCACTCACAGATACGCAGTATTTT.

The chain carries TRBV7-8 and TRBJ2-2; unclear D gene. In germline, CDR1 is SGHVS, CDR2 FQNEAQ. The length of the CDR3 is 16 residues. V gave up 2 bases and J gave up 0 bases, with 10 bases separating them. The CDR3 DNA reads as TGTGCCAGCAGCTTAAGAACAGAGTCGAACACCGGGGAGCTGTTTTTT. Its protein product is CASSLRTESNTGELFF.

This clonotype was observed a handful of times. The chain links TRBV20-1 to TRBJ1-5; TRBD1 might be the D (5 bases). Trimming pared 0 bases from V and 3 bases from J, leaving 12 bases between. CDR3 size: 15 residues. Germline CDR1 is DFQATT and CDR2 is SNEGSKA (reference sequence). Here the CDR3 DNA reads TGCAGTGCTAGAGAAGCAGGGCAGATCAATCAGCCCCAGCATTTT. Its translation is CSAREAGQINQPQHF.

A few counts support this clonotype. This chain links TRBV20-1 with TRBJ2-7; 7 nucleotides align to TRBD2. Looked up from germline, CDR1 is DFQATT and CDR2 is SNEGSKA (reference sequence). This CDR3 spans 14 amino acids. J lost 0 bases, V lost 7 bases, and 9 bases had no gene match. In DNA form, the CDR3 reads TGCAGTGGGGTAAGAGCGGGACGCTCCTACGAGCAGTACTTC. Residues: CSGVRAGRSYEQYF.

This clonotype was observed a handful of times. V and J are TRBV29-1 and TRBJ2-2; D gene unclear. Germline V gene data show CDR1 as SQVTM and CDR2 as ANQGSEA. The V end lost 4 bases, the J end lost 4 bases, and 10 bases lay between the germline ends. The CDR3 has 13 residues. The CDR3 sequence: CSVGQVTTGELFF. The DNA of the CDR3 is TGCAGCGTTGGCCAGGTTACCACCGGGGAGCTGTTTTTT.

This clonotype was recorded a few times. The chain has TRBV18 and TRBJ1-5; D not resolved. Germline CDR1 reads KGHSH; CDR2 reads LQKENI. V was clipped by 3 bases and J by 1 base, with 13 bases between them. This CDR3 spans 16 amino acids. Here the CDR3 DNA reads TGTGCCAGCTCACCGAACGACGGTGGAAGCAATCAGCCCCAGCATTTT. This sequence encodes CASSPNDGGSNQPQHF.

Only a few counts were recorded for this clonotype. The chain uses TRBV30 and TRBJ1-3, with 7 nucleotides matching TRBD1. V shed 1 base and J 4 bases; nucleotides not matched to a gene: 7. The CDR3 length is 15 residues. Germline lookup yields CDR1 GTSNPN and CDR2 SVGIG (reference sequence). The CDR3 loop reads CAWSEGQVAGNTIYF. CDR3 sequence (DNA): TGTGCCTGGAGTGAAGGACAGGTGGCAGGAAACACCATATATTTT.

The chain links TRBV4-1 to TRBJ1-1; D is perhaps TRBD1 (6 bases). V gave up 4 bases and J gave up 6 bases, with 21 bases separating them. The CDR3 sequence is 16 residues long. Germline V gives CDR1 MGHRA, CDR2 YSYEKL. The CDR3 spells CASSRFGGGGIAEAFF. The CDR3 bases are TGCGCCAGCAGCCGATTCGGAGGGGGTGGAATCGCTGAAGCTTTCTTT.

The V and J genes are TRBV11-3 and TRBJ1-6; D is uncertain. The length of the CDR3 is 15 residues. Germline-derived CDR1 and CDR2 are SGHNT and YENEEA. V was shortened by 5 bases and J by 10 bases, with 18 bases between the two germline ends. Written as DNA, the CDR3 is TGTGCCAGCAGCCCTAAACCCATGATCTGCTCACCCCTCCACTTT. It encodes CASSPKPMICSPLHF.

The table lists this clonotype with a few counts. J is TRBJ2-5 and V is TRBV18; TRBD1 agrees at 7 bases. Germline CDR1 reads KGHSH; CDR2 reads LQKENI. Losses at the gene ends were 2 bases for V and 2 bases for J; bases not matched to a gene: 8. CDR3 length: 16 amino acids. The CDR3 nucleotides are TGTGCCAGCTCACCAACCCCGACAGGGCGGCAAGAGACCCAGTACTTC. This encodes CASSPTPTGRQETQYF.

This chain joins TRBV4-1 and TRBJ2-7; no firm D call. V was shortened by 5 bases and J by 3 bases, with 23 bases between the two germline ends. Per the germline V gene, CDR1 is MGHRA and CDR2 is YSYEKL. This CDR3 comprises 17 residues. The CDR3 DNA sequence: TGCGCCAGCAGCTCCATGTCTTCGCGCAAAGGGTTCTACGAGCAGTACTTC. As protein: CASSSMSSRKGFYEQYF.

V usage is TRBV6-1 and J usage is TRBJ1-6; D not certain. The V gene lost 6 bases and the J gene lost 5 bases, with 5 bases spanning the gap. The CDR3 loop spans 12 amino acids. Germline CDR1 reads MNHNS; CDR2 reads SASEGT. For the CDR3, the DNA is TGTGCCAGCAGCAGAGATAATTCACCCCTCCACTTT. Its translation is CASSRDNSPLHF.

This clonotype has just a few counts. The chain couples TRBV2 to TRBJ1-2, with D hard to call. The V end lost 2 bases, the J end lost 4 bases, and 14 bases lay between the germline ends. The CDR3 is made up of 15 amino acids. The V gene's germline CDR1 is SNHLY and CDR2 FYNNEI. CDR3 nucleotide sequence: TGTGCCAGCAGTGAATCTCTAGGGCCCGCCTATGGCTACACCTTC. This sequence encodes CASSESLGPAYGYTF. The full variable domain, with the rest looked up from reference TRBV2 and TRBJ1-2, is EPEVTQTPSHQVTQMGQEVILRCVPISNHLYFYWYRQILGQKVEFLVSFYNNEISEKSEIFDDQFSVERPDGSNFTLKIRSTKLEDSAMYFCASSESLGPAYGYTFGSGTRLTVV.

This clonotype turned up a few times. This chain connects TRBV25-1 to TRBJ2-3; 7 nucleotides line up with TRBD2. V was clipped by 2 bases and J by 2 bases; unmatched bases: 7. The germline V gene has CDR1 MGHDK and CDR2 SYGVNS. There are 16 residues in the CDR3. CDR3 sequence reads: CASSEVASGYTDTQYF. DNA for the CDR3: TGTGCCAGCAGTGAAGTGGCTAGCGGATACACAGATACGCAGTATTTT.

This chain links TRBV18 with TRBJ2-7; D may match TRBD1 or TRBD2 (5 bases each). The CDR3 loop spans 15 amino acids. The ends were cut back, 0 bases at V and 2 bases at J, with 11 bases in the middle. The germline V gene encodes CDR1 KGHSH and CDR2 LQKENI. The CDR3 nucleotides read TGTGCCAGCTCACCACCGGGGCAGGGACCCTACGAGCAGTACTTC. Translation gives CASSPPGQGPYEQYF.

Only a few counts were recorded for this clonotype. This chain uses TRBV29-1 with TRBJ2-7; unclear D gene. The germline V and J ends were trimmed by 0 bases and 3 bases, with 18 bases remaining between them. CDR3 size: 16 residues. The germline V gene encodes CDR1 SQVTM and CDR2 ANQGSEA. CDR3 amino acids: CSVEDRQTYPSYEQYF. The CDR3 DNA follows: TGCAGCGTTGAAGATAGGCAAACTTACCCGAGCTACGAGCAGTACTTC.